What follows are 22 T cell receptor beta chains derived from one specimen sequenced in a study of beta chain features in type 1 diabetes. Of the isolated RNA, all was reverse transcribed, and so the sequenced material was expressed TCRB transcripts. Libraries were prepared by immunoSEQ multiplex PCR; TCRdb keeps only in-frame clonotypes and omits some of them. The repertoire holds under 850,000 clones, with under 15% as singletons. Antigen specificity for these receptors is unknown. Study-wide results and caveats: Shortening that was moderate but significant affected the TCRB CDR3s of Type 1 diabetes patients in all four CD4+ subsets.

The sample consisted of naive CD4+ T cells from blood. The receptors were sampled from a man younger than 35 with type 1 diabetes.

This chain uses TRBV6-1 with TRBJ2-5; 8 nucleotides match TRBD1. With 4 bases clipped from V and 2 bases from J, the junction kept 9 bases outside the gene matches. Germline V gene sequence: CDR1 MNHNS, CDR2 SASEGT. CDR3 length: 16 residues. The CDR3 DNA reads TGTGCCAGCAGTGGCCGGACAGGGAGTTTGCAAGAGACCCAGTACTTC. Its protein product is CASSGRTGSLQETQYF.

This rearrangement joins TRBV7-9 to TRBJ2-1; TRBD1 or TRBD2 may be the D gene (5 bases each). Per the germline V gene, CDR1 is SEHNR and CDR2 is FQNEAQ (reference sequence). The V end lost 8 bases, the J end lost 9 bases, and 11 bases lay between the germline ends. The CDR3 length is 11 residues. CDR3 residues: CASGGSFEQFF. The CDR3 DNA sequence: TGTGCCAGCGGGGGTAGTTTTGAGCAGTTCTTC.

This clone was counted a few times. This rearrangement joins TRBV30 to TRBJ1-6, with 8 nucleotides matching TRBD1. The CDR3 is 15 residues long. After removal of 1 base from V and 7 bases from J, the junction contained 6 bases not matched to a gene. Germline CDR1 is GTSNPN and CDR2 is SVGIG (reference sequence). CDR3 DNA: TGTGCCTGGAGTGCCAGGACAGGGTGGAATTCACCCCTCCACTTT. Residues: CAWSARTGWNSPLHF.

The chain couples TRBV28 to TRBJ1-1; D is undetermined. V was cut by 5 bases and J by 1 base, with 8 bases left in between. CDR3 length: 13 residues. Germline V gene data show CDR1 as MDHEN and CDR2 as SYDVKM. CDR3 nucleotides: TGTGCCAGCAGTCCTTCTAAGAACACTGAAGCTTTCTTT. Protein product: CASSPSKNTEAFF.

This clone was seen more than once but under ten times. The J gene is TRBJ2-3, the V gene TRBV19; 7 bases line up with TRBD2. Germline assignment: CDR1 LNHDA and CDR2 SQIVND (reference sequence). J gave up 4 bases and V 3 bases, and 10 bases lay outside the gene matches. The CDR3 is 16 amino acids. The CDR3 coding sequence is TGTGCCAGTAGTATTGGTCCGGTGGGGAGGGCAGATACGCAGTATTTT. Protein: CASSIGPVGRADTQYF.

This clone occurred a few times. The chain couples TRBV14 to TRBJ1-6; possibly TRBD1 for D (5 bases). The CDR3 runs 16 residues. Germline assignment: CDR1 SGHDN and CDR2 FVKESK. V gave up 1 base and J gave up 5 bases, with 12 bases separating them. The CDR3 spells CASSQVPPGHNSPLHF. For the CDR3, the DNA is TGTGCCAGCAGCCAAGTCCCCCCGGGACATAATTCACCCCTCCACTTT.

The CDR3 region is CSARGWDEAFF. DNA of the CDR3: TGCAGTGCTAGGGGATGGGATGAAGCTTTCTTT. The chain is built from TRBV20-1 and TRBJ1-1; D is undetermined. The CDR3 is 11 amino acids. The germline gives CDR1 DFQATT, CDR2 SNEGSKA (reference sequence). V was pared by 3 bases and J by 7 bases, with 9 bases between.

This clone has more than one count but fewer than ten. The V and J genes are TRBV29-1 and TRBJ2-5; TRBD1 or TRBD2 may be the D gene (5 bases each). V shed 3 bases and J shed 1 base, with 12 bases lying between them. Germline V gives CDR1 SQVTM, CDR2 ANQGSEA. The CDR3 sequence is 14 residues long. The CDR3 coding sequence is TGCAGCGTTGACAAGGGTGGGGGCCAAGAGACCCAGTACTTC. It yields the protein CSVDKGGGQETQYF.

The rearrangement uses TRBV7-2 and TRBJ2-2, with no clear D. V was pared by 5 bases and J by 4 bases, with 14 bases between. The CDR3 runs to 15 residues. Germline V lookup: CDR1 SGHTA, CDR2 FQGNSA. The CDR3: CASSRSAGSTGELFF. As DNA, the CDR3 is TGTGCCAGCAGCCGAAGTGCCGGGTCCACCGGGGAGCTGTTTTTT.

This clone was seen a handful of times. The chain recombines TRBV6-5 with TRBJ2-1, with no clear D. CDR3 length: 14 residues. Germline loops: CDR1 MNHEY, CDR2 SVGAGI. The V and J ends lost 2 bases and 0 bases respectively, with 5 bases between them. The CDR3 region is CASSYKSSYNEQFF. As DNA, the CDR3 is TGTGCCAGCAGTTACAAGAGCTCCTACAATGAGCAGTTCTTC.

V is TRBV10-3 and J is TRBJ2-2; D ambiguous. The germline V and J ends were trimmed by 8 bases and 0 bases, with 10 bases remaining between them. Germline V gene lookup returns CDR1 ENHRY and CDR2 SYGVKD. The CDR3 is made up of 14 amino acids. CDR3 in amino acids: CAIYSAANTGELFF. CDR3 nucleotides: TGTGCCATCTACTCCGCAGCGAACACCGGGGAGCTGTTTTTT.

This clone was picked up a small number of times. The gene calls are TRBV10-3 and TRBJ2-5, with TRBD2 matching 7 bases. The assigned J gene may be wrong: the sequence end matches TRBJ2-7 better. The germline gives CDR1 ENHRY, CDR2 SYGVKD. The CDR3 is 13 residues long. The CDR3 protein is CASGAGSSYEQYF. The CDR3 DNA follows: TGTGCCTCCGGAGCGGGGAGCTCCTACGAGCAGTACTTC.

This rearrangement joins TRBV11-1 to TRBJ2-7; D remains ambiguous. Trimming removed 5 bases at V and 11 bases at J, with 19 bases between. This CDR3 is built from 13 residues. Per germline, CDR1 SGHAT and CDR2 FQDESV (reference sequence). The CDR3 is CASSPLGSPREYF. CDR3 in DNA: TGTGCCAGCAGCCCTCTAGGCTCTCCCCGGGAGTACTTC.

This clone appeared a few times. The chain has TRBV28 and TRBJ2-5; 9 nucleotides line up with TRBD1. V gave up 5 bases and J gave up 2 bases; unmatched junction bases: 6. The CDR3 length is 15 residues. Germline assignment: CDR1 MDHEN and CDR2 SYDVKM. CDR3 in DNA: TGTGCCAGCAGTCCAGGAGGACAGGGGCAAGAGACCCAGTACTTC. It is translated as CASSPGGQGQETQYF.

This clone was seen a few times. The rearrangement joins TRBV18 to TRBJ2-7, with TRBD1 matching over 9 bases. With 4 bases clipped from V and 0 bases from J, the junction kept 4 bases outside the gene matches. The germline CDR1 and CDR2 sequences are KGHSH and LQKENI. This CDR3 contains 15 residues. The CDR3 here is CASSQTGGPSYEQYF. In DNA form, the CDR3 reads TGTGCCAGCTCACAGACAGGGGGACCCTCCTACGAGCAGTACTTC.

CDR3 in amino acids: CAWRLTGGGDTQYF. The CDR3 region has the DNA TGTGCCTGGAGGCTCACAGGGGGAGGGGATACGCAGTATTTT. The chain has TRBV30 and TRBJ2-3, with D perhaps matching TRBD1 (8 bases). The CDR3 has 14 residues. Between the trimmed V and J ends, which lost 3 bases and 6 bases, there was a span of 16 bases. CDR1 and CDR2 (germline): GTSNPN, SVGIG (reference sequence).

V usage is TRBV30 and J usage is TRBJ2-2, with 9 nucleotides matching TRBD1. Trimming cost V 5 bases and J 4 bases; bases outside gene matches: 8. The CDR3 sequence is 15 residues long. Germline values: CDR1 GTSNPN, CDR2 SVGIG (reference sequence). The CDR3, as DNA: TGTGCCTGGTTTGTTGGGACAGGGCCCACCGGGGAGCTGTTTTTT. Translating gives CAWFVGTGPTGELFF.

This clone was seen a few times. Here the CDR3 DNA reads TGTGCCAGCAGCCTACTAGCGGGGCATAAAAGGGAGTTCTTC. Protein product: CASSLLAGHKREFF. The rearrangement joins TRBV7-8 to TRBJ2-1, with 10 positions matching TRBD2. Per the germline V gene, CDR1 is SGHVS and CDR2 is FQNEAQ. V trimming: 5 bases; J trimming: 14 bases; junction bases outside the gene matches: 12. The CDR3 extends over 14 amino acids.

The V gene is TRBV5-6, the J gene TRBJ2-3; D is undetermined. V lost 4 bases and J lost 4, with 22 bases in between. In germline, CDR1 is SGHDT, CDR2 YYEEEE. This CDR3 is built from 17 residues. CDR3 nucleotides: TGTGCCAGCAGCGTAGAGTTAAGTCTTCCCGGCGCAGATACGCAGTATTTT. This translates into CASSVELSLPGADTQYF.

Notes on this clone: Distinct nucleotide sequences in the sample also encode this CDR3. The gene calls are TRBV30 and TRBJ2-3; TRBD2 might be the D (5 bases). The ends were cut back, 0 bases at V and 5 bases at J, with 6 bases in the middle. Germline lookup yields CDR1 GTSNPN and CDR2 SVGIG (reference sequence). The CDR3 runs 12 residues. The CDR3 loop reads CAWSVGGDTQYF. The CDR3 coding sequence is TGTGCCTGGAGTGTTGGAGGAGATACGCAGTATTTT. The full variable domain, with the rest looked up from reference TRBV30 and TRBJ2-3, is SQTIHQWPATLVQPVGSPLSLECTVEGTSNPNLYWYRQAAGRGLQLLFYSVGIGQISSEVPQNLSASRPQDRQFILSSKKLLLSDSGFYLCAWSVGGDTQYFGPGTRLTVL.

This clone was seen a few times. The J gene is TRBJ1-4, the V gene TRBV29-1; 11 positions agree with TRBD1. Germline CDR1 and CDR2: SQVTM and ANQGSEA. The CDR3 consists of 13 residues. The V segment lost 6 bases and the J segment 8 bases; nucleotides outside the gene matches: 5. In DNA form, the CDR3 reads TGCAGCGTCGCCGGGACAGGGGGAGAAAAACTGTTTTTT. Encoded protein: CSVAGTGGEKLFF.

CDR3: CASSLEQGGQETQYF. The CDR3 DNA is TGCGCCAGCAGCTTGGAACAGGGAGGGCAAGAGACCCAGTACTTC. This chain joins TRBV5-1 and TRBJ2-5; tentative D call: TRBD2 (7 bases). The CDR3 runs 15 residues. Germline V gives CDR1 SGHRS, CDR2 YFSETQ. The V end lost 0 bases, the J end lost 2 bases, and 11 bases lay between the germline ends. The full variable domain, in which reference TRBV5-1 and TRBJ2-5 provide the parts outside the CDR3, is KAGVTQTPRYLIKTRGQQVTLSCSPISGHRSVSWYQQTPGQGLQFLFEYFSETQRNKGNFPGRFSGRQFSNSRSEMNVSTLELGDSALYLCASSLEQGGQETQYFGPGTRLLVL.